The rows below give T cell receptor beta chains drawn from one sample of a study of regulatory T cells in long-lasting Graves disease. A single record per CDR3 protein comes from TCRdb applying MiXCR to the multiplex PCR reads. The sample lists about 400,000 distinct CDR3 sequences, less than 25% occurring once. The starting material was peripheral blood mononuclear cells (PBMCs), obtained when the disease was refractory, from a patient treated with antithyroid drugs. These TCRs come from a female donor with Graves disease. The CDR3 runs from the conserved cysteine through the conserved F or W. Each record gives: CDR3 protein, CDR3 DNA, V gene, CDR3 length, D gene, J gene, clone size. The D gene is left open where the match is weak. Size values are once, few and many counts, or a class for expanded clones, and some rows have none.

CASSIDPRMGGGANVLTF	TGTGCCAGTAGTATAGATCCTCGGATGGGCGGCGGGGCCAACGTCCTGACTTTC	TRBV19	18	NA	TRBJ2-6	NA
CASSVGVSNQPQHF	TGTGCCAGCAGTGTTGGGGTTAGCAATCAGCCCCAGCATTTT	TRBV2	14	NA	TRBJ1-5	many
CASSLTSVQSYEQYF	TGTGCCAGCAGCTTAACGTCGGTTCAGAGCTACGAGCAGTACTTC	TRBV7-3	15	NA	TRBJ2-7	many
CASSLAGVEQFF	TGTGCCAGCAGCCTAGCGGGAGTCGAGCAGTTCTTC	TRBV7-3	12	TRBD2	TRBJ2-1	few
CATSEETQYF	TGTGCCACCTCGGAGGAGACCCAGTACTTC	TRBV28	10	NA	TRBJ2-5	many
CANRDIYGYTF	TGTGCCAACCGGGACATTTATGGCTACACCTTC	TRBV28	11	NA	TRBJ1-2	many
CASRVHGNTGELFF	TGTGCCAGCAGGGTTCATGGGAACACCGGGGAGCTGTTTTTT	TRBV28	14	NA	TRBJ2-2	NA
CATSRKDPETGGRVYGYTF	TGTGCCACCAGCAGGAAGGACCCCGAGACGGGGGGGCGAGTTTATGGCTACACCTTC	TRBV15	19	NA	TRBJ1-2	few
CASSLTEFNTGELFF	TGTGCCAGCAGCTTGACAGAGTTTAACACCGGGGAGCTGTTTTTT	TRBV7-3	15	NA	TRBJ2-2	many
CASRMGQANTEAFF	TGTGCCAGCAGGATGGGACAGGCCAACACTGAAGCTTTCTTT	TRBV28	14	TRBD1	TRBJ1-1	many
CAGRLERIYSPTNEKLFF	TGTGCCGGCAGACTAGAAAGGATTTACAGTCCAACTAATGAAAAACTGTTTTTT	TRBV6-2/TRBV6-3	18	NA	TRBJ1-4	NA
CASQVIELTGANEKLFF	TGTGCCAGCCAGGTCATCGAACTCACAGGGGCTAATGAAAAACTGTTTTTT	TRBV2	17	TRBD1	TRBJ1-4	many
CASSSTIGGETQYF	TGCGCCAGCAGCTCCACAATAGGTGGGGAGACCCAGTACTTC	TRBV10-2	14	NA	TRBJ2-5	NA
CASSLGRSPLGYTF	TGTGCCAGCAGTTTGGGACGGAGTCCCCTTGGCTACACCTTC	TRBV12-3/TRBV12-4	14	NA	TRBJ1-2	many
CASSFWLGQGANNSPLHF	TGTGCCAGCAGTTTCTGGCTTGGGCAGGGGGCCAACAATTCACCCCTCCACTTT	TRBV12-3/TRBV12-4	18	TRBD1	TRBJ1-6	NA
CASSEAPGVATEAFF	TGTGCCAGCAGTGAAGCTCCGGGGGTCGCCACTGAAGCTTTCTTT	TRBV2	15	NA	TRBJ1-1	many
CASSLLPSGTGQLREQFF	TGCGCCAGCAGCTTGCTCCCTTCCGGGACAGGGCAACTCAGGGAGCAGTTCTTC	TRBV5-1	18	TRBD1	TRBJ2-1	NA
CASSLGVFGGTEAFF	TGTGCCAGCAGCTTAGGGGTATTTGGTGGCACTGAAGCTTTCTTT	TRBV7-9	15	NA	TRBJ1-1	NA
CASSQDPPGLTEAFF	TGCGCCAGCAGCCAAGACCCCCCCGGGTTGACTGAAGCTTTCTTT	TRBV4-1	15	NA	TRBJ1-1	NA
CATSKRGETQYF	TGTGCCACCAGCAAGAGAGGAGAGACCCAGTACTTC	TRBV15	12	NA	TRBJ2-5	many
CASSSGRGEYGYTF	TGTGCCAGCAGCTCTGGGCGAGGGGAATATGGCTACACCTTC	TRBV7-2	14	NA	TRBJ1-2	NA
CASSYETTSGNTIYF	TGTGCCAGCAGTTATGAGACTACCTCCGGAAACACCATATATTTT	TRBV2	15	NA	TRBJ1-3	many
CASSQSTTYEQYF	TGTGCCAGCTCACAATCCACGACCTACGAGCAGTACTTC	TRBV18	13	NA	TRBJ2-7	few
CSVLPAGLTTGELFF	TGCAGCGTACTCCCGGCCGGCCTAACCACCGGGGAGCTGTTTTTT	TRBV29-1	15	NA	TRBJ2-2	NA
CASSLRTGGDEQYF	TGTGCCAGCAGTCTCCGGACAGGCGGGGACGAGCAGTACTTC	TRBV5-1	14	NA	TRBJ2-7	many
CASSGQGRTEAFF	TGTGCCAGCTCAGGACAGGGAAGGACTGAAGCTTTCTTT	TRBV18	13	TRBD1	TRBJ1-1	many
CASSLDRAEGEQYF	TGCGCCAGCAGCTTGGACCGGGCCGAGGGGGAGCAGTACTTC	TRBV5-1	14	NA	TRBJ2-7	many
CASSSEGYTEAFF	TGTGCCAGCAGTTCGGAGGGGTACACTGAAGCTTTCTTT	TRBV12-3/TRBV12-4	13	NA	TRBJ1-1	NA
CASSTQGFVPEQYF	TGTGCCAGCAGCACACAGGGTTTTGTCCCCGAGCAGTACTTC	TRBV7-2	14	NA	TRBJ2-7	once
CASSSKDRGRYEQYF	TGTGCCAGCAGCTCCAAGGACAGGGGGCGGTACGAGCAGTACTTC	TRBV11-2	15	TRBD1	TRBJ2-7	many
CASSRRGNEDEQYF	TGTGCCAGCAGTCGCCGAGGTAACGAAGACGAGCAGTACTTC	TRBV2	14	NA	TRBJ2-7	many
CASSVRDGYTEAFF	TGTGCCAGCAGCGTACGGGACGGGTACACTGAAGCTTTCTTT	TRBV9	14	NA	TRBJ1-1	NA